This T cell receptor beta chain was identified during a study of T cell responses to AZD1222 COVID-19 vaccine. General study points: White British donors predominated, females outnumbered males, and clonal diversity was possibly underestimated.

Of note for this clone: What it binds is not known.

The assay was immunoSEQ multiplex PCR, and TCRdb's table has in-frame clones only and misses some. This sample has some 180,000 clones; around 93% occur once, and the top ten carry around 0.96%. CDR1 is ENHRY, CDR2 SYGVKD, per germline. V dropped 9 bases and J dropped 0; count of bases not matched to a gene: 1. CDR3 length equals 13 residues. The sequence derives from an adult who received the MenACWY meningococcal vaccine as a control. The chain uses TRBV10-3 and TRBJ1-2, with TRBD1 matching 10 bases. The sequenced sample was peripheral blood, obtained 28 days after the second dose of the MenACWY control vaccine. The CDR3: CAMGQGPNYGYTF. The CDR3 bases are TGTGCCATGGGACAGGGGCCTAACTATGGCTACACCTTC.